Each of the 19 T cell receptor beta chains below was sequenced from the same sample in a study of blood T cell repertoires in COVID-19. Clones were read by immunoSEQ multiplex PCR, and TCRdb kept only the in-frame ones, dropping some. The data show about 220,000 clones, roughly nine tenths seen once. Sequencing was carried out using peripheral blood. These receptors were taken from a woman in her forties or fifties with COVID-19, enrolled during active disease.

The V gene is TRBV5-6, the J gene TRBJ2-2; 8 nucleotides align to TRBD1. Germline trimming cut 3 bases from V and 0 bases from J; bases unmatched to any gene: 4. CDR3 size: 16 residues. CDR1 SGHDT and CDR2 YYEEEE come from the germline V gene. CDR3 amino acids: CASSSLQGANTGELFF. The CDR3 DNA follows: TGTGCCAGCAGCTCACTACAGGGGGCGAACACCGGGGAGCTGTTTTTT.

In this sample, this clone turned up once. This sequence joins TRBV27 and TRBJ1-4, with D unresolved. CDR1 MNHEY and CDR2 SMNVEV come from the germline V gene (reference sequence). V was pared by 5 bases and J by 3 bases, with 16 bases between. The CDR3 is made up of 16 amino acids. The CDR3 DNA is TGTGCCAGCAGTCCCCAGAGGGTATTACCTAATGAAAAACTGTTTTTT. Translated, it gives CASSPQRVLPNEKLFF.

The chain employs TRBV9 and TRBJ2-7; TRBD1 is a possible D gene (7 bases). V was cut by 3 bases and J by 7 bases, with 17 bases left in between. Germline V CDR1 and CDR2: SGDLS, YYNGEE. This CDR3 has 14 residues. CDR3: CASSATTGAGEQYF. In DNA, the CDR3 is TGTGCCAGCAGCGCCACTACAGGGGCGGGGGAGCAGTACTTC.

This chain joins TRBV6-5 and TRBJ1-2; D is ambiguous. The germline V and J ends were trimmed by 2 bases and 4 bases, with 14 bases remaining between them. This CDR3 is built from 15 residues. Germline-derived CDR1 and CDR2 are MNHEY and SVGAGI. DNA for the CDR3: TGTGCCAGCAGTTACACGCGAGGGCAGGTCTATGGCTACACCTTC. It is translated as CASSYTRGQVYGYTF.

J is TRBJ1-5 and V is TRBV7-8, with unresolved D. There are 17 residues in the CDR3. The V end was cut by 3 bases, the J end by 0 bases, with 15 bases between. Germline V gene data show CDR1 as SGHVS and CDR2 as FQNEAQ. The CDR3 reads CASSFLRLGSSNQPQHF. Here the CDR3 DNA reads TGTGCCAGCAGCTTTCTGCGGTTAGGGAGTAGCAATCAGCCCCAGCATTTT.

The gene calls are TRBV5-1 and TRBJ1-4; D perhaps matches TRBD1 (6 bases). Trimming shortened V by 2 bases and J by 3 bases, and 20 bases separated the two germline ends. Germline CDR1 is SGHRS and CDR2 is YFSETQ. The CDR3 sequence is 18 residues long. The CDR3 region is CASSFVGAGVAANEKLFF. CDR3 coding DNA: TGCGCCAGCAGCTTTGTCGGGGCAGGGGTTGCAGCTAATGAAAAACTGTTTTTT.

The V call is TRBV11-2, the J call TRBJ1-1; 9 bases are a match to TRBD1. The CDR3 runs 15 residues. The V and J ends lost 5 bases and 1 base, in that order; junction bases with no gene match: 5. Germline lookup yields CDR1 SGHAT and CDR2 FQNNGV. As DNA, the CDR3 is TGTGCCAGCAGCAGCTCGACAGGGGGGAACACTGAAGCTTTCTTT. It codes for CASSSSTGGNTEAFF.

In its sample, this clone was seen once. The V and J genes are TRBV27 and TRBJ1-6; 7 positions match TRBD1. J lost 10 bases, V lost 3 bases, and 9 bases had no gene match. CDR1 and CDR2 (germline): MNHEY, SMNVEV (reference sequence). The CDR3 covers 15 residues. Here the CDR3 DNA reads TGTGCCAGCAGTTTCCGGGACAGCTCGAACTCACCCCTCCACTTT. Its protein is CASSFRDSSNSPLHF.

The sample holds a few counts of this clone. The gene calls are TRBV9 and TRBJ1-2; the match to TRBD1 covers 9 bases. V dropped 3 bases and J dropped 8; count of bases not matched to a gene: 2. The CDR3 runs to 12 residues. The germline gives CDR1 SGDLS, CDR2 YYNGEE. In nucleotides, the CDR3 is TGTGCCAGCAGCGGGACAGGGGTAGGCTACACCTTC. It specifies CASSGTGVGYTF.

The DNA for the CDR3 is TGCGCCAGCAGTGTGGGACTAGCCTACGAGCAGTACGTC. It is translated as CASSVGLAYEQYV. The chain has TRBV10-2 and TRBJ2-7; 8 nucleotides agree with TRBD2. This CDR3 is built from 13 residues. From germline, CDR1 is WSHSY and CDR2 SAAADI. Losses at the gene ends were 4 bases for V and 2 bases for J; bases not matched to a gene: 1.

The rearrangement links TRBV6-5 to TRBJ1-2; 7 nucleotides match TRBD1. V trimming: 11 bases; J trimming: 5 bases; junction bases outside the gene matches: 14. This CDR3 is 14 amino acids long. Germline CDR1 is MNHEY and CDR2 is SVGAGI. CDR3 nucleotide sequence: TGTGCCTTAGAGCCTACAGGGGAGGTGTATGGCTACACCTTC. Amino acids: CALEPTGEVYGYTF.

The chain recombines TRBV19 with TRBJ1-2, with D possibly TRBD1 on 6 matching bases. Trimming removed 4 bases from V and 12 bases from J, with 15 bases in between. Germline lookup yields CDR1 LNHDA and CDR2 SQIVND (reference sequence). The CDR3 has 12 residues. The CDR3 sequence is CASSTSGQGNTF. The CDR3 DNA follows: TGTGCCAGTAGTACTTCAGGCCAGGGGAACACCTTC.

CDR3 sequence: CASSMGGMIETGELFF. CDR3 bases: TGTGCCAGTAGTATGGGCGGGATGATAGAAACCGGGGAGCTGTTTTTT. The chain carries TRBV19 and TRBJ2-2; a weak D match, TRBD2 (6 bases). The germline V gene has CDR1 LNHDA and CDR2 SQIVND (reference sequence). V lost 3 bases and J lost 5, with 16 bases in between. The CDR3 is made up of 16 amino acids.

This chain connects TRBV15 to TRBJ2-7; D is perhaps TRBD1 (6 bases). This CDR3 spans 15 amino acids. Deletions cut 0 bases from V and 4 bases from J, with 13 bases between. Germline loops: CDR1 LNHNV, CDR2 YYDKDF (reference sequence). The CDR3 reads CATSRDHGQSYEQYF. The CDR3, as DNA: TGTGCCACCAGCAGAGATCACGGACAGTCATACGAGCAGTACTTC.

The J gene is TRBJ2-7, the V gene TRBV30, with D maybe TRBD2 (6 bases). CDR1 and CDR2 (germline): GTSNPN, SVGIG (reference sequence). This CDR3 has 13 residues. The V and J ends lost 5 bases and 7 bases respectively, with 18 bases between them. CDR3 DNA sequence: TGTGCCTGGTCCCGGGGGAATTTACGTGAGCAGTACGTC. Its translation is CAWSRGNLREQYV.

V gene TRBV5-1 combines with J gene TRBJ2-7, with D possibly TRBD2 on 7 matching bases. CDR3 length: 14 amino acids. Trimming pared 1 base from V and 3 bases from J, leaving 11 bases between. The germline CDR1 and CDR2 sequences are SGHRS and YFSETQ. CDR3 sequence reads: CASSLWEGGYEQYV. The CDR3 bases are TGCGCCAGCAGCTTGTGGGAGGGGGGCTACGAGCAGTACGTC.

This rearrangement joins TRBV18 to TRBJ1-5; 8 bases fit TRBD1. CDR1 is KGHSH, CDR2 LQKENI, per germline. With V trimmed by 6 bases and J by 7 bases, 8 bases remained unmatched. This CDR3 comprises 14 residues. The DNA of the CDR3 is TGTGCCAGCTCGCTTACAGGGGGAAGGCAGCCCCAGCATTTT. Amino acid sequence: CASSLTGGRQPQHF.

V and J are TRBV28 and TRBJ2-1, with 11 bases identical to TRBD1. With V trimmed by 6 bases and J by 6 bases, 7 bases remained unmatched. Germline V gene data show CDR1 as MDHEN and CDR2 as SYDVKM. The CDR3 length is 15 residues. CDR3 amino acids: CASSPPGTGGNEQFF. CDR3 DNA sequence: TGTGCCAGCAGCCCTCCCGGGACAGGGGGCAATGAGCAGTTCTTC.

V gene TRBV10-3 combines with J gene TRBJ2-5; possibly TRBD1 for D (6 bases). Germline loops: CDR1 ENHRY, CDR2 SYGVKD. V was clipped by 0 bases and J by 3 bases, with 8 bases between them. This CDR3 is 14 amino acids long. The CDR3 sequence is CAISESPGEETQYF. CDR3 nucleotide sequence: TGTGCCATCAGTGAGTCGCCAGGGGAAGAGACCCAGTACTTC.